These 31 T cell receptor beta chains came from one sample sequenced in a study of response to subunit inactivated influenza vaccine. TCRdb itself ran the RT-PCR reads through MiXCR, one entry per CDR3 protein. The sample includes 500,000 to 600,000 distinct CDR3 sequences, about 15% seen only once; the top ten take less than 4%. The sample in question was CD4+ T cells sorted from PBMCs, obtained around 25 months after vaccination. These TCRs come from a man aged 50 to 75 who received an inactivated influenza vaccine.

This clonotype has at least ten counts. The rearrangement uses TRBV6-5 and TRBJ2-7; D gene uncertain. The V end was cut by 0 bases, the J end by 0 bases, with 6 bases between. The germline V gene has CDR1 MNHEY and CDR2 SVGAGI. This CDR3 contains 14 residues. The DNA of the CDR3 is TGTGCCAGCAGTTACTCGGCCCGCTCCTACGAGCAGTACTTC. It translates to CASSYSARSYEQYF.

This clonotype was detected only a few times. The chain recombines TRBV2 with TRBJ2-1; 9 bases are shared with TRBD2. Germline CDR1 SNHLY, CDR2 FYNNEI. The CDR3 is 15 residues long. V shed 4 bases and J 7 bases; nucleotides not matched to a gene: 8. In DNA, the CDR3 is TGTGCCAGCAGTGCTGGCGGGAGGGCCAAGAATGAGCAGTTCTTC. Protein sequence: CASSAGGRAKNEQFF.

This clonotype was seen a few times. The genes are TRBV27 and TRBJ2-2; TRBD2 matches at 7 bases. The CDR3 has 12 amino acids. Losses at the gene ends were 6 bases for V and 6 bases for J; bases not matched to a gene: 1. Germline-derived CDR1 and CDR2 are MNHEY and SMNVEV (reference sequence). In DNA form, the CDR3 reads TGTGCCAGCAGCGGACTAGCCGGGGAGCTGTTTTTT. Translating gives CASSGLAGELFF.

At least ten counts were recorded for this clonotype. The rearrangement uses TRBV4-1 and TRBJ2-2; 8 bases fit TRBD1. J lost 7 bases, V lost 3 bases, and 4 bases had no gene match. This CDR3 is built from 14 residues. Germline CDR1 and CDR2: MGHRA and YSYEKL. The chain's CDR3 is CASSHDTGGGELFF. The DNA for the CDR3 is TGCGCCAGCAGCCATGACACAGGGGGCGGGGAGCTGTTTTTT.

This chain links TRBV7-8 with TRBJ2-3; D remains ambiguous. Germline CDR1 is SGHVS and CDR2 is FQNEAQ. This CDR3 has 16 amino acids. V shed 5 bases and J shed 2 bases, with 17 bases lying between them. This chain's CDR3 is CASSIQAIHFTDTQYF. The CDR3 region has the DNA TGTGCCAGCAGCATTCAGGCTATCCATTTCACAGATACGCAGTATTTT.

CDR3 protein: CASSLDTYTRDTQYF. CDR3 sequence (DNA): TGTGCCAGCAGCTTGGACACTTATACACGGGATACGCAGTATTTT. V gene TRBV6-1 combines with J gene TRBJ2-3; weak D call: TRBD1 (5 bases). Germline CDR1 reads MNHNS; CDR2 reads SASEGT. V lost 6 bases and J lost 6, with 19 bases in between. The CDR3 sequence is 15 residues long.

CDR3: CASSIGGPTSGANVLTF. CDR3 nucleotide sequence: TGTGCCAGTAGTATTGGAGGGCCCACATCTGGGGCCAACGTCCTGACTTTC. The chain links TRBV19 to TRBJ2-6; tentative D call: TRBD2 (6 bases). The CDR3 spans 17 residues. The V end lost 3 bases, the J end lost 1 base, and 13 bases lay between the germline ends. CDR1 is LNHDA, CDR2 SQIVND, per germline (reference sequence).

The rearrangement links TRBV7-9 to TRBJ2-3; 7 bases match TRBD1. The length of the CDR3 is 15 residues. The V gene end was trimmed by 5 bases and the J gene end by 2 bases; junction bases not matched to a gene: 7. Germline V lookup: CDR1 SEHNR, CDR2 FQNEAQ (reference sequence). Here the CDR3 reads CASSEGTAHTDTQYF. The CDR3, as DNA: TGTGCCAGCAGCGAAGGGACAGCCCACACAGATACGCAGTATTTT.

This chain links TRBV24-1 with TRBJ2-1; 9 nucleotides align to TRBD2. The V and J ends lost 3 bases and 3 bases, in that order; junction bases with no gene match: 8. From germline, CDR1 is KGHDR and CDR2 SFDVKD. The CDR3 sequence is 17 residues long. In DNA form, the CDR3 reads TGTGCCACCAGTGATGCGGCTAGCGGGATCCGCTACAATGAGCAGTTCTTC. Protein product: CATSDAASGIRYNEQFF.

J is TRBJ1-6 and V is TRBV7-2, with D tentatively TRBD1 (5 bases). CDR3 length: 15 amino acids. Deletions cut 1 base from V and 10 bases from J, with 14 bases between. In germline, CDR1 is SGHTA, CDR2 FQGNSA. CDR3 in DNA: TGTGCCAGCAGCTTAGGAGACAGCTGGGGATCACCCCTCCACTTT. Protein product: CASSLGDSWGSPLHF. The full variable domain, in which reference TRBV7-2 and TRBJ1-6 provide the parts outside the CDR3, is GAGVSQSPSNKVTEKGKDVELRCDPISGHTALYWYRQSLGQGLEFLIYFQGNSAPDKSGLPSDRFSAERTGGSVSTLTIQRTQQEDSAVYLCASSLGDSWGSPLHFGNGTRLTVT.

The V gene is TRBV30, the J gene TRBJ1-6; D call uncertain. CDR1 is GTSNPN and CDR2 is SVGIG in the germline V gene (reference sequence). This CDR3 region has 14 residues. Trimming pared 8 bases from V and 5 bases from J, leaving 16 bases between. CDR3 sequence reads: CAIARESHNSPLHF. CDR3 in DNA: TGTGCCATCGCCCGGGAGAGCCATAATTCACCCCTCCACTTT. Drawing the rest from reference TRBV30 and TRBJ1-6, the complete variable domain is SQTIHQWPATLVQPVGSPLSLECTVEGTSNPNLYWYRQAAGRGLQLLFYSVGIGQISSEVPQNLSASRPQDRQFILSSKKLLLSDSGFYLCAIARESHNSPLHFGNGTRLTVT.

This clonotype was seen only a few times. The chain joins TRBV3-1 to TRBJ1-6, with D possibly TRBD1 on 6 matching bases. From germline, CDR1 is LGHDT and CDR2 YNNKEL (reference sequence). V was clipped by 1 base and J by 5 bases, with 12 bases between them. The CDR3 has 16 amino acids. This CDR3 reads CASSQARGGNNSPLHF. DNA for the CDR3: TGTGCCAGCAGCCAAGCCAGGGGCGGAAATAATTCACCCCTCCACTTT. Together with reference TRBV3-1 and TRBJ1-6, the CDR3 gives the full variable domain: DTAVSQTPKYLVTQMGNDKSIKCEQNLGHDTMYWYKQDSKKFLKIMFSYNNKELIINETVPNRFSPKSPDKAHLNLHINSLELGDSAVYFCASSQARGGNNSPLHFGNGTRLTVT.

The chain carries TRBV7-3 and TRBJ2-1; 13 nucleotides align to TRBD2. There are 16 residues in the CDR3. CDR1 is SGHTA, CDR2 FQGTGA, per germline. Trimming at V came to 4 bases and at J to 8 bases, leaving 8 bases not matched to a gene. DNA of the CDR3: TGTGCCAGCAGCTCCTTCGGACTAGCGGGAGTGGATGAGCAGTTCTTC. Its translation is CASSSFGLAGVDEQFF.

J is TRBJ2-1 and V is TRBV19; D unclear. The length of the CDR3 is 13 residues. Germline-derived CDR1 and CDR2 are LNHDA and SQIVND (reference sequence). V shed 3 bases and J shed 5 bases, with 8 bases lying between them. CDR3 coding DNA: TGTGCCAGTAGTATTGAGCCCCACAATGAGCAGTTCTTC. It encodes CASSIEPHNEQFF.

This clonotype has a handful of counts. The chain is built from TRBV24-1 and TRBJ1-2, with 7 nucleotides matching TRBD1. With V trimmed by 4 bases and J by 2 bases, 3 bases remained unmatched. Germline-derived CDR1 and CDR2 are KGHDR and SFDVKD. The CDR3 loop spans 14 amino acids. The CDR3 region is CATSDQGQNYGYTF. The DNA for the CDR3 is TGTGCCACCAGTGACCAGGGACAGAACTATGGCTACACCTTC.

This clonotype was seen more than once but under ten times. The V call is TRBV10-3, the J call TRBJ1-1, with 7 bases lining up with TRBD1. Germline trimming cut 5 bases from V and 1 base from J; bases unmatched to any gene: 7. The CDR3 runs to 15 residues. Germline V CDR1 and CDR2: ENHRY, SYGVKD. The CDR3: CAISQRGPKNTEAFF. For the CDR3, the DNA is TGTGCCATCAGTCAAAGGGGGCCTAAGAACACTGAAGCTTTCTTT.

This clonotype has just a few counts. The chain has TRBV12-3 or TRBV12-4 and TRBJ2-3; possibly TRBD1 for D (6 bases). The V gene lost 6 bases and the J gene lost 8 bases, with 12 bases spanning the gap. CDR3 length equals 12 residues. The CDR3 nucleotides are TGTGCCAGCAGCCGGCAAGGGGGTACGCAGTATTTT. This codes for CASSRQGGTQYF.

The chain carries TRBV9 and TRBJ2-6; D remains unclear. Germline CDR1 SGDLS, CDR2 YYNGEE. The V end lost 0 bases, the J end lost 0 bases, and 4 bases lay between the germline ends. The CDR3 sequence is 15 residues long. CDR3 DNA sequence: TGTGCCAGCAGCGTAGACCTCTCTGGGGCCAACGTCCTGACTTTC. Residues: CASSVDLSGANVLTF.

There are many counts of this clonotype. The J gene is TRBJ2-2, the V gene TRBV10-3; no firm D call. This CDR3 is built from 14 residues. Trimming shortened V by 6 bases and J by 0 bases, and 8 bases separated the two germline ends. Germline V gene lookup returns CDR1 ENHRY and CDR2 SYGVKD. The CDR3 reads CAISWTTNTGELFF. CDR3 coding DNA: TGTGCCATCAGCTGGACCACGAACACCGGGGAGCTGTTTTTT.

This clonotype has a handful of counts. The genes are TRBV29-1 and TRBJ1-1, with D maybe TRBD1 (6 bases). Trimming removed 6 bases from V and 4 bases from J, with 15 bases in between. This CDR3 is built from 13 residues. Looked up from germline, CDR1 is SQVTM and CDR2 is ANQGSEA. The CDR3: CSVILGGRTEAFF. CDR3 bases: TGCAGCGTAATACTTGGGGGCCGCACTGAAGCTTTCTTT. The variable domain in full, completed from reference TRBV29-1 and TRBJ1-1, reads SAVISQKPSRDICQRGTSLTIQCQVDSQVTMMFWYRQQPGQSLTLIATANQGSEATYESGFVIDKFPISRPNLTFSTLTVSNMSPEDSSIYLCSVILGGRTEAFFGQGTRLTVV.

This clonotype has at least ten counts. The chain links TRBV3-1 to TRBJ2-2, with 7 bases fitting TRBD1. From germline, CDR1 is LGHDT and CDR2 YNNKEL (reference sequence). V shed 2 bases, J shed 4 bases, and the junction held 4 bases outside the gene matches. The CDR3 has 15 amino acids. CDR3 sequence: CASSQQTGFTGELFF. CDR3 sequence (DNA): TGTGCCAGCAGCCAACAGACAGGGTTCACCGGGGAGCTGTTTTTT.

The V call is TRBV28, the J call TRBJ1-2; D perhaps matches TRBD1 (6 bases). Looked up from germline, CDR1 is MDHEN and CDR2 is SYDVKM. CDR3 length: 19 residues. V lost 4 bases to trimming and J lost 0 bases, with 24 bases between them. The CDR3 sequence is CASSSPGGREERTNYGYTF. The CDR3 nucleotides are TGTGCCAGCAGTTCCCCCGGGGGCAGGGAAGAGAGGACTAACTATGGCTACACCTTC.

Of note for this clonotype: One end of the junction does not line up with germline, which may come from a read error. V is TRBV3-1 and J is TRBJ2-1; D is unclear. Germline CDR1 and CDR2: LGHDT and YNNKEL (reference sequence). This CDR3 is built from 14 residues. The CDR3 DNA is TGTACCAGCAGCCTAAAGACAAGCTTGTATGAGCAGTTCTTC. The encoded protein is CTSSLKTSLYEQFF.

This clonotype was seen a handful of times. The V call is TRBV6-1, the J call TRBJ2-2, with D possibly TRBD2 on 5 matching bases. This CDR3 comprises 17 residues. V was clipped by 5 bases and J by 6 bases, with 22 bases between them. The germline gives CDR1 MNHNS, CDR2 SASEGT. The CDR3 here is CASSRVLPGSESGELFF. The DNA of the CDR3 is TGTGCCAGCAGTAGAGTCCTTCCGGGGAGTGAATCCGGGGAGCTGTTTTTT.

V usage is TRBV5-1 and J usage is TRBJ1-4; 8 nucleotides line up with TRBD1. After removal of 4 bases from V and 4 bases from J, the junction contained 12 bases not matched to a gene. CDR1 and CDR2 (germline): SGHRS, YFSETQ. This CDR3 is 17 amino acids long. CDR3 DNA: TGCGCCAGCAGCACCCGCCCTTTGACAGGGGTTAATGAAAAACTGTTTTTT. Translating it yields CASSTRPLTGVNEKLFF.

CDR3 loop: CASSVEGVENSPLHF. CDR3 in DNA: TGTGCCAGCAGCGTAGAAGGGGTTGAGAATTCACCCCTCCACTTT. V is TRBV9 and J is TRBJ1-6; a weak D match, TRBD1 (5 bases). The germline V gene has CDR1 SGDLS and CDR2 YYNGEE. Trimming pared 0 bases from V and 7 bases from J, leaving 11 bases between. CDR3 size: 15 residues.

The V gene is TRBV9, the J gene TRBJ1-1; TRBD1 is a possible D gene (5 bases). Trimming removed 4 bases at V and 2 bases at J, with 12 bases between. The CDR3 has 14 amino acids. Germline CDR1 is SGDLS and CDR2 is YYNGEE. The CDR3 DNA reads TGTGCCAGCAGCCCAAGACAGCAAAACACTGAAGCTTTCTTT. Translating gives CASSPRQQNTEAFF.

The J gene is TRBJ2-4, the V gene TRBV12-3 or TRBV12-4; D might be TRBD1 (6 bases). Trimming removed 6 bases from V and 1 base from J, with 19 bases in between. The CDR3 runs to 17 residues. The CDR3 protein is CASSAGSGAVAKNIQYF. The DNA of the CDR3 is TGTGCCAGCAGCGCCGGTTCAGGGGCTGTGGCCAAAAACATTCAGTACTTC.

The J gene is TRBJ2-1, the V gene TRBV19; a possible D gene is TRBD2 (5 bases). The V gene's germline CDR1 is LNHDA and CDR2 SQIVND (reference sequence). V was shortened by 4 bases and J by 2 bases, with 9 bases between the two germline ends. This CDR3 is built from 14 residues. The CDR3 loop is CASSRGSAYNEQFF. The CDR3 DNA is TGTGCCAGTAGTAGGGGTAGCGCCTACAATGAGCAGTTCTTC.

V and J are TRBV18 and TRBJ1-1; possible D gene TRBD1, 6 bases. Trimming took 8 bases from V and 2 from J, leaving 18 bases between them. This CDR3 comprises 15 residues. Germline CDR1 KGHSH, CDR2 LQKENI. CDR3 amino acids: CASPGQGPGNTEAFF. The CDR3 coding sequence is TGTGCCAGCCCTGGGCAGGGGCCGGGAAACACTGAAGCTTTCTTT.

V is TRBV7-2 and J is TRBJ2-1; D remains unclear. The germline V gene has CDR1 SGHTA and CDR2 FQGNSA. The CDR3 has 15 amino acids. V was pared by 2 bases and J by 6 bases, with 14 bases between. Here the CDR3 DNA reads TGTGCCAGCAGCTTAATGGCAGGTGTTAGCAATGAGCAGTTCTTC. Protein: CASSLMAGVSNEQFF.